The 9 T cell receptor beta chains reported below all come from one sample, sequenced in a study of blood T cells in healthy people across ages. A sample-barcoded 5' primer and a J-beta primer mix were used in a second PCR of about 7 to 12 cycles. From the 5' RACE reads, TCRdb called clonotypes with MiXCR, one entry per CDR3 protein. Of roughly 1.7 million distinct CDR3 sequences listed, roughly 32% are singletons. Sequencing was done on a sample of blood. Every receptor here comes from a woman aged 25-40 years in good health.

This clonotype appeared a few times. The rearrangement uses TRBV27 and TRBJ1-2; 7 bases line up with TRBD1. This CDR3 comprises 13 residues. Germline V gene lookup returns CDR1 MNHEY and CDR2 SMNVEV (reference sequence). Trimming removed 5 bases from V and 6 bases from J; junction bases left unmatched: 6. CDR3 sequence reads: CASSPQGVDGYTF. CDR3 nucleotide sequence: TGTGCCAGCAGTCCCCAGGGGGTTGATGGCTACACCTTC.

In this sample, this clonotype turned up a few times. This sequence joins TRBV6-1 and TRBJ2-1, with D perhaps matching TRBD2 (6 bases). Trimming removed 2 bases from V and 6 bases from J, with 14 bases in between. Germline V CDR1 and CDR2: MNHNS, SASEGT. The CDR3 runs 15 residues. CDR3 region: CASSEMAWGVNEQFF. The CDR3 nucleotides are TGTGCCAGCAGTGAAATGGCTTGGGGGGTCAATGAGCAGTTCTTC.

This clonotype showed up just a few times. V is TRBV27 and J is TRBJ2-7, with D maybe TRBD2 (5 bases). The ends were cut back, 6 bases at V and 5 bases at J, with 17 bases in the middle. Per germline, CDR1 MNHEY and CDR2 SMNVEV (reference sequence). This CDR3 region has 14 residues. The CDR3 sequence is CASSRGVIGNEQYF. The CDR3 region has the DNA TGTGCCAGCAGCCGGGGTGTAATCGGGAACGAGCAGTACTTC.

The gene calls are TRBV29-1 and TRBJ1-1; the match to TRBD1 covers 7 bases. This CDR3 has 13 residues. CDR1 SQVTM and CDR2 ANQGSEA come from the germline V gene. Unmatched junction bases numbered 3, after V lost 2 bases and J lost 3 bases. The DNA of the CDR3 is TGCAGCGTTGAAAGGGACAGTTACACTGAAGCTTTCTTT. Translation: CSVERDSYTEAFF. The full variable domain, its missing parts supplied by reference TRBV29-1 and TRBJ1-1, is SAVISQKPSRDICQRGTSLTIQCQVDSQVTMMFWYRQQPGQSLTLIATANQGSEATYESGFVIDKFPISRPNLTFSTLTVSNMSPEDSSIYLCSVERDSYTEAFFGQGTRLTVV.

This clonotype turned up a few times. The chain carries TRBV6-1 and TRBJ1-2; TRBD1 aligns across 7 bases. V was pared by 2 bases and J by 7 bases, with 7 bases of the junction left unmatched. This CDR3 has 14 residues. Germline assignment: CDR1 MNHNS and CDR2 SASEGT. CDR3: CASSEPGQSSGYTF. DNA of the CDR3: TGTGCCAGCAGTGAACCGGGACAGTCATCTGGCTACACCTTC.

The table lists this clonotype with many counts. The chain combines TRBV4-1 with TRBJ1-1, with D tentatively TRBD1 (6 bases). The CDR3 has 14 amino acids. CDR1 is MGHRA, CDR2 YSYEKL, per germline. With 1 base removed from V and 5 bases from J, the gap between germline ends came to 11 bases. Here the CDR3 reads CASSQGQGRTEAFF. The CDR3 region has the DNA TGCGCCAGCAGCCAAGGTCAGGGGCGGACTGAAGCTTTCTTT.

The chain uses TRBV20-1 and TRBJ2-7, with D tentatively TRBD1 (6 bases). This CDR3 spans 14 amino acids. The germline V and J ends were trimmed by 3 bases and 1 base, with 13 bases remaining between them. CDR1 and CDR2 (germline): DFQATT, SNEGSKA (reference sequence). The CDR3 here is CSASSSGTSYEQYF. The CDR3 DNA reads TGCAGTGCTAGTTCTTCAGGGACATCCTACGAGCAGTACTTC.

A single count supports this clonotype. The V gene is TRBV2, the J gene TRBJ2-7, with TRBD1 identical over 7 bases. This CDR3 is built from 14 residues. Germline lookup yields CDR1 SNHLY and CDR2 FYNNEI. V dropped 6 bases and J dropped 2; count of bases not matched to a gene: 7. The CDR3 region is CASREQGYPYEQYF. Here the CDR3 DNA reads TGTGCCAGCAGAGAACAGGGGTATCCCTACGAGCAGTACTTC.

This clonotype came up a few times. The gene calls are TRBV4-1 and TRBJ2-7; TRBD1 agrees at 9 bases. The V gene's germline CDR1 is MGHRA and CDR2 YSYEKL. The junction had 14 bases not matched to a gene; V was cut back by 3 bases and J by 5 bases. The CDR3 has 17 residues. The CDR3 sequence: CASSQKPLQGAYNEQYF. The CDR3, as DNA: TGCGCCAGCAGCCAGAAGCCTCTACAGGGGGCCTATAACGAGCAGTACTTC.